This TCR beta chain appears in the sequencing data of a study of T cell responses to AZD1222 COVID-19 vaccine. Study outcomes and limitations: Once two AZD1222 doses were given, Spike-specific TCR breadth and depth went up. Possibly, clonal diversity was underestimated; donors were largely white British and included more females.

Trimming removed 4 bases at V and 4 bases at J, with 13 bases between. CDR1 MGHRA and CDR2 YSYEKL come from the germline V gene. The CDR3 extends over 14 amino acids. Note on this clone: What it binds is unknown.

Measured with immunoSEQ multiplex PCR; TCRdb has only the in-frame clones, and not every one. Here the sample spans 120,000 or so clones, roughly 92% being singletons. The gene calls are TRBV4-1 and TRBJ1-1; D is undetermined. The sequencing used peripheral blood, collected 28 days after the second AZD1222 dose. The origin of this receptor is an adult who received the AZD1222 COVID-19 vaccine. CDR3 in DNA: TGCGCCAGCAGCCGCGTTCGGGGATTCACTGAAGCTTTCTTT. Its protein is CASSRVRGFTEAFF.